A single sample gave rise to the 25 T cell receptor beta chains below, sequenced in a study of blood T cell repertoires in COVID-19 (dated by TCRdb to the early 2020s). To prepare the library, the immunoSEQ multiplex PCR assay was applied. Sourced from immuneACCESS, this table was stored by TCRdb with only in-frame sequences that have V and J called. A share of the clones is absent; for the studies checked, an unresolved V gene accounts for under half, and the remainder has no known explanation. The sample has roughly 16,000 clones on record, nearly 90% of them singletons. In total, the top ten clones hold 10% of the sample. The sequenced sample was peripheral blood. All receptors come from a man at least 80 years old with acute or convalescent COVID-19.

The chain joins TRBV12-5 to TRBJ2-7; 10 nucleotides match TRBD1. Germline V gives CDR1 LGHNT, CDR2 FRNRAP. Trimming removed 6 bases from V and 2 bases from J; junction bases left unmatched: 7. This CDR3 comprises 15 residues. This CDR3 is CASGTDRGSAYEQYF. DNA of the CDR3: TGTGCTAGTGGGACGGACAGGGGGTCCGCCTACGAGCAGTACTTC.

This clone was seen a single time. This rearrangement joins TRBV4-1 to TRBJ2-1, with D possibly matching TRBD1 (5 bases). The CDR3 has 16 amino acids. The germline V and J ends were trimmed by 1 base and 4 bases, with 14 bases remaining between them. The germline V gene encodes CDR1 MGHRA and CDR2 YSYEKL. CDR3 DNA sequence: TGCGCCAGCAGCCAAGGGGGCCTACAAGTTTACAATGAGCAGTTCTTC. This codes for CASSQGGLQVYNEQFF.

In DNA, the CDR3 is TGTGCCACCAGCAATTTTGACGGGGGCTACGAGCAGTACTTC. It translates to CATSNFDGGYEQYF. The chain employs TRBV15 and TRBJ2-7; weak D call: TRBD2 (6 bases). This CDR3 has 14 residues. The germline CDR1 and CDR2 sequences are LNHNV and YYDKDF (reference sequence). Trimming removed 4 bases from V and 3 bases from J, with 13 bases in between.

The rearrangement links TRBV10-2 to TRBJ2-7; D remains ambiguous. Germline V CDR1 and CDR2: WSHSY, SAAADI. There are 13 residues in the CDR3. V lost 4 bases, J lost 2 bases, and 9 bases lay in between. CDR3 sequence: CASSVGYAYEQYF. CDR3 in DNA: TGCGCCAGCAGTGTCGGGTATGCCTACGAGCAGTACTTC.

The J gene is TRBJ1-6, the V gene TRBV6-5; D unclear. Germline values: CDR1 MNHEY, CDR2 SVGAGI. The V end was cut by 8 bases, the J end by 5 bases, with 13 bases between. This CDR3 contains 14 residues. The CDR3 loop reads CASRRGSDNSPLHF. CDR3 DNA sequence: TGTGCCAGCCGACGGGGTTCAGATAATTCACCCCTCCACTTT.

This clone was seen only a few times. The chain has TRBV5-1 and TRBJ2-7, with D possibly being TRBD1 (5 bases). Germline V lookup: CDR1 SGHRS, CDR2 YFSETQ. V gave up 0 bases and J gave up 6 bases, with 13 bases separating them. CDR3 size: 14 residues. As DNA, the CDR3 is TGCGCCAGCAGCTTGGCCCAGGGTTCTGGCGAGCAGTACTTC. This encodes CASSLAQGSGEQYF.

The J gene is TRBJ1-5, the V gene TRBV5-3; weak D call: TRBD1 (5 bases). TRBV5-3 falls under the ORF class, with uncertain function. Trimming took 1 base from V and 0 from J, leaving 11 bases between them. The CDR3 has 16 amino acids. In DNA form, the CDR3 reads TGTGCCAGAAGCTTGTTCAGGGACTATAGCAATCAGCCCCAGCATTTT. Translating gives CARSLFRDYSNQPQHF.

The CDR3 nucleotides are TGTGCCAGCAGCCCCGGACAGGGGCGGAATGAAAAACTGTTTTTT. It translates to CASSPGQGRNEKLFF. The chain is built from TRBV7-6 and TRBJ1-4, with TRBD1 matching over 9 bases. CDR1 is SGHVS, CDR2 FNYEAQ, per germline. V lost 5 bases and J lost 5; bases outside the gene matches: 6. The CDR3 runs to 15 residues.

The chain links TRBV4-1 to TRBJ2-7; 9 bases fit TRBD2. The germline V gene encodes CDR1 MGHRA and CDR2 YSYEKL. The CDR3 consists of 15 residues. Germline trimming cut 1 base from V and 2 bases from J; bases unmatched to any gene: 3. The CDR3 DNA is TGCGCCAGCAGCCAAGCGACTAGCGGAGCCTACGAGCAGTACTTC. Amino acid sequence: CASSQATSGAYEQYF.

The V call is TRBV29-1, the J call TRBJ1-2, with D perhaps matching TRBD1 (6 bases). Germline values: CDR1 SQVTM, CDR2 ANQGSEA. V lost 6 bases, J lost 4 bases, and 21 bases lay in between. The CDR3 is made up of 15 amino acids. CDR3 sequence reads: CSVPKDAGVGYGYTF. The CDR3 coding sequence is TGCAGCGTCCCTAAGGATGCAGGGGTTGGCTATGGCTACACCTTC.

This clone was counted between two and nine times. The chain combines TRBV12-2 with TRBJ1-2. TRBV12-2 is an annotated pseudogene. This CDR3 comprises 15 residues. Written as DNA, the CDR3 is TGTGCAAGTCTCGTTGGGGGGAGTGTTAACTATGGCTACACCTTC. Translating it yields CASLVGGSVNYGYTF.

The chain combines TRBV6-6 with TRBJ2-2, with 7 bases lining up with TRBD1. V dropped 2 bases and J dropped 6; count of bases not matched to a gene: 9. CDR1 MNHNY and CDR2 SVGAGI come from the germline V gene (reference sequence). The CDR3 is made up of 16 amino acids. CDR3 in amino acids: CASSYDPGQLSGELFF. As DNA, the CDR3 is TGTGCCAGCAGTTACGATCCGGGACAGTTATCCGGGGAGCTGTTTTTT.

CDR3 protein: CASSAGGWINQPQHF. The CDR3 nucleotides are TGTGCCAGCAGTGCGGGGGGATGGATTAATCAGCCCCAGCATTTT. The rearrangement links TRBV2 to TRBJ1-5; D perhaps matches TRBD1 (5 bases). CDR3 length: 15 residues. The V gene's germline CDR1 is SNHLY and CDR2 FYNNEI. Trimming removed 4 bases from V and 4 bases from J, with 14 bases in between.

V is TRBV9 and J is TRBJ1-4; 8 bases line up with TRBD1. The CDR3 is 14 residues long. With 2 bases clipped from V and 8 bases from J, the junction kept 5 bases outside the gene matches. CDR1 is SGDLS, CDR2 YYNGEE, per germline. CDR3 coding DNA: TGTGCCAGCAGCGTTGGACAGGGAGTGGAAAAACTGTTTTTT. Amino acid sequence: CASSVGQGVEKLFF.

CDR3 amino acids: CASSLANSGGSGNTIYF. In DNA, the CDR3 is TGTGCCAGCAGCTTAGCGAACTCAGGGGGCTCTGGAAACACCATATATTTT. The chain recombines TRBV7-9 with TRBJ1-3, with 7 bases aligning to TRBD1. Trimming removed 0 bases from V and 0 bases from J; junction bases left unmatched: 5. Germline V gives CDR1 SEHNR, CDR2 FQNEAQ (reference sequence). CDR3 size: 17 residues. Using reference TRBV7-9 and TRBJ1-3 for the parts outside the CDR3, the full variable domain is DTGVSQNPRHKITKRGQNVTFRCDPISEHNRLYWYRQTLGQGPEFLTYFQNEAQLEKSRLLSDRFSAERPKGSFSTLEIQRTEQGDSAMYLCASSLANSGGSGNTIYFGEGSWLTVV.

The chain is built from TRBV19 and TRBJ2-7; 10 bases fit TRBD2. V dropped 3 bases and J dropped 2; count of bases not matched to a gene: 4. Germline CDR1 is LNHDA and CDR2 is SQIVND (reference sequence). The CDR3 extends over 15 amino acids. The CDR3 sequence: CASSIGSGRAYEQYF. The CDR3 nucleotides are TGTGCCAGTAGTATTGGAAGCGGGAGGGCCTACGAGCAGTACTTC.

On this clone itself: Different DNA sequences within this sample yield the same CDR3. For the CDR3, the DNA is TGTGCCAGCAGTTTGTCCGGGACAGGGGTCTACGAGCAGTACTTC. Translated, it gives CASSLSGTGVYEQYF. The chain has TRBV27 and TRBJ2-7; 10 bases are shared with TRBD1. The CDR3 length is 15 residues. V lost 3 bases, J lost 3 bases, and 5 bases stayed unmatched. Germline CDR1 and CDR2: MNHEY and SMNVEV (reference sequence).

The V and J genes are TRBV5-1 and TRBJ1-1; 9 bases match TRBD1. After removal of 4 bases from V and 4 bases from J, the junction contained 8 bases not matched to a gene. The V gene's germline CDR1 is SGHRS and CDR2 YFSETQ. The CDR3 is 15 amino acids. This chain's CDR3 is CASSTGQGTVTEAFF. CDR3 sequence (DNA): TGCGCCAGCAGCACAGGACAGGGGACCGTCACTGAAGCTTTCTTT. The full variable domain, in which reference TRBV5-1 and TRBJ1-1 provide the parts outside the CDR3, is KAGVTQTPRYLIKTRGQQVTLSCSPISGHRSVSWYQQTPGQGLQFLFEYFSETQRNKGNFPGRFSGRQFSNSRSEMNVSTLELGDSALYLCASSTGQGTVTEAFFGQGTRLTVV.

This rearrangement joins TRBV7-9 to TRBJ1-1; 11 bases line up with TRBD1. This CDR3 spans 15 amino acids. After removal of 4 bases from V and 11 bases from J, the junction contained 12 bases not matched to a gene. The V gene's germline CDR1 is SEHNR and CDR2 FQNEAQ (reference sequence). The CDR3, as DNA: TGTGCCAGCAGCTCATCCGGGACAGGGGGGGTGGTGGCTTTCTTT. As protein: CASSSSGTGGVVAFF.

The gene calls are TRBV28 and TRBJ1-5; D unresolved. Germline V gives CDR1 MDHEN, CDR2 SYDVKM. The germline V and J ends were trimmed by 4 bases and 1 base, with 11 bases remaining between them. The CDR3 consists of 15 residues. The CDR3 DNA reads as TGTGCCAGCAGTTCCTATAGGAGGAGCAATCAGCCCCAGCATTTT. Protein product: CASSSYRRSNQPQHF.

The DNA for the CDR3 is TGTGCCAGCAGCTTACTGGGGCCCTACACCGGGGAGCTGTTTTTT. Its protein is CASSLLGPYTGELFF. The V gene is TRBV7-7, the J gene TRBJ2-2; possibly TRBD1 for D (5 bases). The CDR3 length is 15 residues. Trimming removed 2 bases from V and 3 bases from J, with 10 bases in between. CDR1 and CDR2 (germline): SSHAT, FNYEAQ (reference sequence).

This clone came up once. The V and J genes are TRBV18 and TRBJ1-1; D is ambiguous. The CDR3 has 13 residues. Germline values: CDR1 KGHSH, CDR2 LQKENI. The germline V and J ends were trimmed by 4 bases and 5 bases, with 11 bases remaining between them. In DNA, the CDR3 is TGTGCCAGCTCACTCTCAAGGGAGACTGAAGCTTTCTTT. It is translated as CASSLSRETEAFF.

The J gene is TRBJ1-1, the V gene TRBV12-3 or TRBV12-4, with TRBD1 identical over 7 bases. The ends lost 6 bases at V and 7 bases at J; junction bases unmatched: 5. This CDR3 is built from 12 residues. The CDR3 coding sequence is TGTGCCAGCAGCCTATGGGACAGTGAAGCTTTCTTT. Protein: CASSLWDSEAFF.

V and J are TRBV5-5 and TRBJ1-4, with D perhaps matching TRBD1 (6 bases). Trimming removed 6 bases at V and 4 bases at J, with 16 bases between. Germline V CDR1 and CDR2: SGHKS, YYEKEE (reference sequence). The CDR3 consists of 15 residues. The CDR3 coding sequence is TGTGCCAGCAACCGTGGGGGGGCTCTTAATGAAAAACTGTTTTTT. Translation gives CASNRGGALNEKLFF.

The rearrangement links TRBV3-1 (or the pseudogene TRBV3-2) to TRBJ1-2; maybe TRBD1 (6 bases). The CDR3 consists of 15 residues. V lost 0 bases and J 7 bases, leaving 15 bases between the germline ends. Germline CDR1 LGHDT, CDR2 YNNKEL (reference sequence). The CDR3 loop reads CASSQEYDRWGGYTF. The CDR3 nucleotides are TGTGCCAGCAGCCAAGAGTACGACAGGTGGGGTGGCTACACCTTC.